This T cell receptor beta chain was recorded in a study of metastatic and nonmetastatic thyroid tumors. MiXCR re-clonotyped the PCR reads for TCRdb. This sample has 26,000 or so clones, with approximately 15% found just once. Until they underwent thyroid surgery, no patient had received any treatment. This clone was seen ten or more times. V was cut by 6 bases and J by 1 base, with 9 bases left in between. CDR1 is MDHEN and CDR2 is SYDVKM in the germline V gene. The CDR3 is 13 amino acids. The chain employs TRBV28 and TRBJ1-1; D is possibly TRBD1 (5 bases). The sample comprised blood. The source of this sequence is a male donor with papillary thyroid cancer or a benign thyroid nodule (not recorded which). Some clones in this sample may be carry-over from other donors' samples. Written as DNA, the CDR3 is TGTGCCAGCAGCCCAACAGGGAACACTGAAGCTTTCTTT. It specifies CASSPTGNTEAFF.